The 21 T cell receptor beta chains below come from one sample, sequenced in a study of CD8+ T cells in alopecia areata. Extracted RNA was reverse transcribed, and the resulting cDNA served as sequencing template. Only in-frame clones appear in the TCRdb table, and some are missing; sequencing was by immunoSEQ multiplex PCR. The data contain around 150,000 clones, roughly 60% of them singletons. Sequenced material: CD4+ T cells sorted from blood. The receptors here all came from a human donor in good health.

The V and J genes are TRBV5-1 and TRBJ1-1; D gene unclear. CDR1 and CDR2 from the germline V gene are SGHRS and YFSETQ. This CDR3 region has 13 residues. The ends were cut back, 0 bases at V and 3 bases at J, with 6 bases in the middle. The CDR3 reads CASSLDGDTEAFF. CDR3 sequence (DNA): TGCGCCAGCAGCTTGGATGGGGACACTGAAGCTTTCTTT.

J is TRBJ2-5 and V is TRBV2, with TRBD1 matching over 9 bases. CDR1 and CDR2 (germline): SNHLY, FYNNEI. There are 15 residues in the CDR3. With V trimmed by 2 bases and J by 5 bases, 6 bases remained unmatched. The CDR3 reads CASSEPTGGWETQYF. The CDR3 coding sequence is TGTGCCAGCAGTGAACCCACAGGGGGCTGGGAGACCCAGTACTTC.

The chain has TRBV5-4 and TRBJ2-7; D is unclear. This CDR3 has 13 amino acids. Between the trimmed V and J ends, which lost 1 base and 4 bases, there was a span of 9 bases. The germline CDR1 and CDR2 sequences are SGHNT and YYREEE (reference sequence). CDR3 DNA sequence: TGTGCCAGCAGCTTGCCGGGCAGATACGAGCAGTACTTC. Residues: CASSLPGRYEQYF.

The gene calls are TRBV6-1 and TRBJ1-5; D call uncertain. The germline gives CDR1 MNHNS, CDR2 SASEGT. CDR3 size: 13 residues. The germline V and J ends were trimmed by 2 bases and 5 bases, with 7 bases remaining between them. CDR3 residues: CASSETAYQPQHF. The CDR3 DNA reads as TGTGCCAGCAGTGAAACCGCATATCAGCCCCAGCATTTT.

CDR3 loop: CASRSSGDPLGGYTF. CDR3 in DNA: TGTGCCAGCAGATCATCGGGGGACCCTTTGGGGGGCTACACCTTC. This rearrangement joins TRBV27 to TRBJ1-2; possible D gene TRBD1, 5 bases. Trimming pared 6 bases from V and 8 bases from J, leaving 22 bases between. The CDR3 has 15 amino acids. The germline gives CDR1 MNHEY, CDR2 SMNVEV (reference sequence).

This clone was observed a handful of times. This sequence joins TRBV5-1 and TRBJ2-1; 9 bases line up with TRBD2. CDR1 SGHRS and CDR2 YFSETQ come from the germline V gene. Losses at the gene ends were 4 bases for V and 7 bases for J; bases not matched to a gene: 3. CDR3 length: 13 amino acids. CDR3 residues: CASSASGKNEQFF. The CDR3 nucleotides are TGCGCCAGCAGCGCTAGCGGGAAAAATGAGCAGTTCTTC.

This clone was seen only a few times. The chain combines TRBV9 with TRBJ2-7; 11 positions agree with TRBD2. The J segment lost 4 bases and the V segment lost 2 bases, leaving 2 bases of the junction unmatched. Germline V lookup: CDR1 SGDLS, CDR2 YYNGEE. The CDR3 spans 14 residues. The CDR3 here is CASSVGTSGYEQYF. The CDR3 DNA reads TGTGCCAGCAGCGTTGGGACTAGCGGATACGAGCAGTACTTC. The variable domain in full, completed from reference TRBV9 and TRBJ2-7, reads DSGVTQTPKHLITATGQRVTLRCSPRSGDLSVYWYQQSLDQGLQFLIQYYNGEERAKGNILERFSAQQFPDLHSELNLSSLELGDSALYFCASSVGTSGYEQYFGPGTRLTVT.

The V and J genes are TRBV5-1 and TRBJ2-5; 10 bases fit TRBD1. Germline V lookup: CDR1 SGHRS, CDR2 YFSETQ. V lost 6 bases and J lost 3; bases outside the gene matches: 8. The CDR3 totals 15 residues. CDR3 amino acids: CASTITGTGEETQYF. CDR3 DNA sequence: TGCGCCAGCACCATTACCGGGACAGGGGAAGAGACCCAGTACTTC.

The chain carries TRBV6-1 and TRBJ2-3, with 7 bases aligning to TRBD1. Germline loops: CDR1 MNHNS, CDR2 SASEGT. This CDR3 spans 15 amino acids. V shed 0 bases, J shed 3 bases, and the junction held 3 bases outside the gene matches. DNA for the CDR3: TGTGCCAGCAGTGAAGCAGGGGGCAGGACAGATACGCAGTATTTT. It is translated as CASSEAGGRTDTQYF.

The V gene is TRBV11-2, the J gene TRBJ2-5; 14 bases map to TRBD2. Unmatched junction bases numbered 13, after V lost 5 bases and J lost 5 bases. CDR3 length: 18 residues. The V gene's germline CDR1 is SGHAT and CDR2 FQNNGV. CDR3 DNA sequence: TGTGCCAGCAGCGACGAGAGGGTGGGACTAGCGGGAGAGGAGACCCAGTACTTC. As protein: CASSDERVGLAGEETQYF.

The chain couples TRBV29-1 to TRBJ2-1; D gene unclear. The germline V gene has CDR1 SQVTM and CDR2 ANQGSEA. This CDR3 is 12 amino acids long. V lost 3 bases to trimming and J lost 10 bases, with 13 bases between them. The DNA for the CDR3 is TGCAGCGTTGATCCTCGGGTTACGGAGCAGTTCTTC. Translating gives CSVDPRVTEQFF.

The chain combines TRBV29-1 with TRBJ2-2; a weak D match, TRBD1 (6 bases). Looked up from germline, CDR1 is SQVTM and CDR2 is ANQGSEA. The CDR3 consists of 13 residues. The V gene lost 4 bases and the J gene lost 3 bases, with 9 bases spanning the gap. DNA for the CDR3: TGCAGCGTTGGGGGGCGAGACACCGGGGAGCTGTTTTTT. Its protein product is CSVGGRDTGELFF.

V usage is TRBV25-1 and J usage is TRBJ1-1; D may be TRBD1 (6 bases). Deletions cut 3 bases from V and 3 bases from J, with 14 bases between. The CDR3 runs to 15 residues. Germline CDR1 reads MGHDK; CDR2 reads SYGVNS. CDR3 sequence: CASSDRQAWHTEAFF. The CDR3 DNA follows: TGTGCCAGCAGTGATCGACAGGCTTGGCACACTGAAGCTTTCTTT.

The V and J genes are TRBV2 and TRBJ2-7; 9 bases are shared with TRBD1. Germline V lookup: CDR1 SNHLY, CDR2 FYNNEI. V gave up 5 bases and J gave up 2 bases; unmatched junction bases: 4. This CDR3 spans 14 amino acids. The CDR3 loop is CASSSGTGTYEQYF. Here the CDR3 DNA reads TGTGCCAGCAGTTCCGGGACAGGGACCTACGAGCAGTACTTC.

This chain uses TRBV29-1 with TRBJ2-1; possibly TRBD1 for D (6 bases). Germline V CDR1 and CDR2: SQVTM, ANQGSEA. Trimming pared 1 base from V and 0 bases from J, leaving 10 bases between. This CDR3 is 15 amino acids long. The CDR3 reads CSVEGTGSSYNEQFF. The CDR3 nucleotides are TGCAGCGTTGAAGGTACAGGGAGCTCCTACAATGAGCAGTTCTTC.

V and J are TRBV4-1 and TRBJ2-1; the D is unclear. Germline CDR1 is MGHRA and CDR2 is YSYEKL. The germline V and J ends were trimmed by 2 bases and 8 bases, with 19 bases remaining between them. The CDR3 is made up of 16 amino acids. CDR3 bases: TGCGCCAGCAGCCAAATAAACCTAATGACTGTCGATGAGCAGTTCTTC. Encoded protein: CASSQINLMTVDEQFF.

The J gene is TRBJ1-5, the V gene TRBV7-6, with unresolved D. V was trimmed by 1 base and J by 0 bases, leaving 7 bases between them. The CDR3 sequence is 15 residues long. Germline lookup yields CDR1 SGHVS and CDR2 FNYEAQ. The CDR3 bases are TGTGCCAGCAGCTTAGGACGTTATAGCAATCAGCCCCAGCATTTT. Translation: CASSLGRYSNQPQHF.

This chain links TRBV7-6 with TRBJ1-4; D unresolved. Looked up from germline, CDR1 is SGHVS and CDR2 is FNYEAQ. CDR3 length equals 13 residues. The V end lost 5 bases, the J end lost 2 bases, and 6 bases lay between the germline ends. CDR3 region: CASSRATNEKLFF. CDR3 bases: TGTGCCAGCAGCAGGGCTACTAATGAAAAACTGTTTTTT.

This chain joins TRBV28 and TRBJ2-7; D remains unclear. The CDR3 consists of 14 residues. Between the trimmed V and J ends, which lost 6 bases and 1 base, there was a span of 13 bases. Germline lookup yields CDR1 MDHEN and CDR2 SYDVKM. The CDR3 is CASSCWNSSYEQYF. CDR3 nucleotide sequence: TGTGCCAGCAGCTGTTGGAACAGTTCCTACGAGCAGTACTTC. The full variable domain, in which reference TRBV28 and TRBJ2-7 provide the parts outside the CDR3, is DVKVTQSSRYLVKRTGEKVFLECVQDMDHENMFWYRQDPGLGLRLIYFSYDVKMKEKGDIPEGYSVSREKKERFSLILESASTNQTSMYLCASSCWNSSYEQYFGPGTRLTVT.

The chain combines TRBV7-2 with TRBJ2-5; possibly TRBD1 for D (5 bases). The ends were cut back, 7 bases at V and 0 bases at J, with 9 bases in the middle. Germline lookup yields CDR1 SGHTA and CDR2 FQGNSA. The CDR3 contains 13 residues. Here the CDR3 reads CASKGWNQETQYF. DNA for the CDR3: TGTGCCAGCAAGGGGTGGAACCAAGAGACCCAGTACTTC.

This clone was counted only a few times. The rearrangement joins TRBV2 to TRBJ2-1; 10 nucleotides align to TRBD2. The CDR3 extends over 14 amino acids. CDR1 and CDR2 from the germline V gene are SNHLY and FYNNEI. V was pared by 8 bases and J by 4 bases, with 5 bases of the junction left unmatched. The CDR3 region is CASRRTSGYNEQFF. CDR3 bases: TGTGCCAGCCGCAGGACTAGCGGTTACAATGAGCAGTTCTTC.